One sample yielded the 18 T cell receptor beta chains listed below, sequenced in a study of blood T cell repertoires in COVID-19. Libraries were prepared by immunoSEQ multiplex PCR; TCRdb keeps only in-frame clonotypes and omits some of them. The sample consists of roughly 40,000 clones, 80% of them appearing once. Sequencing was performed on peripheral blood. The source is a man between 65 and 85 years old with acute or convalescent COVID-19.

The chain links TRBV6-5 to TRBJ2-1; D possibly corresponds to TRBD2 (6 bases). Germline-derived CDR1 and CDR2 are MNHEY and SVGAGI. This CDR3 region has 13 residues. The V end was cut by 2 bases, the J end by 6 bases, with 8 bases between. Here the CDR3 reads CASSYQTSNEQFF. CDR3 nucleotides: TGTGCCAGCAGTTACCAGACTAGCAATGAGCAGTTCTTC.

This chain links TRBV12-3 or TRBV12-4 with TRBJ2-3, with D possibly matching TRBD2 (5 bases). The CDR3 has 13 amino acids. Trimming cost V 0 bases and J 6 bases, with 7 bases left between them. The chain's CDR3 is CASSLAVADTQYF. As DNA, the CDR3 is TGTGCCAGCAGTTTAGCAGTAGCGGATACGCAGTATTTT.

The V and J genes are TRBV5-4 and TRBJ1-1, with D perhaps TRBD1 (5 bases). Trimming cost V 4 bases and J 3 bases, with 19 bases left between them. CDR1 is SGHNT, CDR2 YYREEE, per germline (reference sequence). This CDR3 contains 16 residues. The CDR3 spells CASSTGRGRVDTEAFF. CDR3 DNA sequence: TGTGCCAGCAGCACCGGACGGGGGAGGGTGGACACTGAAGCTTTCTTT.

CDR3 bases: TGTGCCAGCAGCATGTGGACAGCCGTTAACTATGGCTACACCTTC. It codes for CASSMWTAVNYGYTF. The chain combines TRBV6-2 or TRBV6-3 with TRBJ1-2; TRBD1 might be the D (6 bases). In germline, CDR1 is MNHEY, CDR2 SVGEGT. V gave up 6 bases and J gave up 1 base, with 15 bases separating them. There are 15 residues in the CDR3.

The V and J genes are TRBV6-5 and TRBJ1-1; TRBD1 matches 9 bases. The J segment lost 1 base and the V segment lost 5 bases, leaving 2 bases of the junction unmatched. Germline V gene lookup returns CDR1 MNHEY and CDR2 SVGAGI. This CDR3 contains 14 residues. CDR3 sequence reads: CASSPDRGNTEAFF. CDR3 in DNA: TGTGCCAGCAGTCCGGACAGGGGGAACACTGAAGCTTTCTTT.

V is TRBV6-5 and J is TRBJ2-1; TRBD2 matches at 9 bases. CDR1 is MNHEY, CDR2 SVGAGI, per germline. V lost 2 bases to trimming and J lost 9 bases; unmatched junction nucleotides: 8. The CDR3 is 15 residues long. The CDR3 is CASSYPSGEFGEQFF. The CDR3 DNA reads as TGTGCCAGCAGTTACCCTAGCGGGGAGTTCGGTGAGCAGTTCTTC.

The V and J genes are TRBV2 and TRBJ1-4; 7 bases fit TRBD1. The germline CDR1 and CDR2 sequences are SNHLY and FYNNEI. Losses at the gene ends were 7 bases for V and 10 bases for J; bases not matched to a gene: 9. This CDR3 spans 13 amino acids. CDR3 protein: CASKETGSGKLFF. CDR3 DNA sequence: TGTGCCAGCAAGGAGACAGGGAGCGGAAAACTGTTTTTT.

V and J are TRBV7-9 and TRBJ1-2; TRBD1 agrees at 9 bases. Germline V gene sequence: CDR1 SEHNR, CDR2 FQNEAQ (reference sequence). The CDR3 is made up of 15 amino acids. V dropped 5 bases and J dropped 4; count of bases not matched to a gene: 8. As DNA, the CDR3 is TGTGCCAGCAGCACCGGGACAGGGCAGGGCTATGGCTACACCTTC. Protein sequence: CASSTGTGQGYGYTF.

V is TRBV30 and J is TRBJ1-2; 10 bases match TRBD1. The germline V gene encodes CDR1 GTSNPN and CDR2 SVGIG (reference sequence). The CDR3 spans 18 residues. After removal of 1 base from V and 6 bases from J, the junction contained 17 bases not matched to a gene. The CDR3 nucleotides are TGTGCCTGGAGTGCCACCATACTGGGACCGGGACAGGGGAATGGCTACACCTTC. It is translated as CAWSATILGPGQGNGYTF.

CDR3 DNA sequence: TGTGCCAGCAGCCCAGCGGGGGGCGGGTACGAGCAGTACTTC. Translating it yields CASSPAGGGYEQYF. The rearrangement links TRBV7-3 to TRBJ2-7; 9 positions match TRBD2. This CDR3 contains 14 residues. CDR1 and CDR2 (germline): SGHTA, FQGTGA. V dropped 5 bases and J dropped 4; count of bases not matched to a gene: 6.

The chain couples TRBV5-4 to TRBJ2-7, with 13 bases fitting TRBD2. The V segment lost 0 bases and the J segment 7 bases; nucleotides outside the gene matches: 1. Per the germline V gene, CDR1 is SGHNT and CDR2 is YYREEE (reference sequence). The CDR3 totals 14 residues. CDR3 sequence reads: CASSLGLAGGEQYF. CDR3 DNA sequence: TGTGCCAGCAGCTTGGGACTAGCGGGGGGTGAGCAGTACTTC.

This chain links TRBV19 with TRBJ2-5; TRBD1 agrees at 8 bases. The CDR3 has 13 amino acids. Trimming took 11 bases from V and 4 from J; bases not matched to a gene: 9. The germline V gene encodes CDR1 LNHDA and CDR2 SQIVND (reference sequence). The CDR3 DNA reads TGTGCCGGGTCGGACAGGGTGGGAGAGACCCAGTACTTC. It is translated as CAGSDRVGETQYF.

This chain links TRBV5-1 with TRBJ1-3; D is possibly TRBD1 (5 bases). This CDR3 is built from 15 residues. Per the germline V gene, CDR1 is SGHRS and CDR2 is YFSETQ. Trimming took off 0 bases at V and 2 bases at J, with 9 bases between the two ends. For the CDR3, the DNA is TGCGCCAGCAGCTTGGAGTCAGGGACTGGAAACACCATATATTTT. It codes for CASSLESGTGNTIYF.

The CDR3 reads CSVDRQGRWDTEAFF. CDR3 nucleotide sequence: TGCAGCGTCGATCGACAGGGACGATGGGACACTGAAGCTTTCTTT. The chain links TRBV29-1 to TRBJ1-1; 7 bases fit TRBD1. Germline CDR1 reads SQVTM; CDR2 reads ANQGSEA. Unmatched junction bases numbered 13, after V lost 6 bases and J lost 3 bases. The CDR3 consists of 15 residues. The whole variable domain, filled in from reference TRBV29-1 and TRBJ1-1, reads SAVISQKPSRDICQRGTSLTIQCQVDSQVTMMFWYRQQPGQSLTLIATANQGSEATYESGFVIDKFPISRPNLTFSTLTVSNMSPEDSSIYLCSVDRQGRWDTEAFFGQGTRLTVV.

The chain combines TRBV6-6 with TRBJ2-1; 9 bases are shared with TRBD2. Germline CDR1 and CDR2: MNHNY and SVGAGI (reference sequence). J was trimmed by 7 bases and V by 2 bases; bases with no gene match: 3. The CDR3 is 14 residues long. The CDR3 sequence: CASSYGLAGNEQFF. In DNA form, the CDR3 reads TGTGCCAGCAGTTACGGTCTAGCGGGGAATGAGCAGTTCTTC.

The rearrangement joins TRBV25-1 to TRBJ1-1; a possible D gene is TRBD1 (6 bases). The CDR3 totals 16 residues. V gave up 5 bases and J gave up 5 bases, with 21 bases separating them. From germline, CDR1 is MGHDK and CDR2 SYGVNS. In nucleotides, the CDR3 is TGTGCCAGCAGTCAGAGGGGGACCGGGCCTTGGACTGAAGCTTTCTTT. Protein sequence: CASSQRGTGPWTEAFF.

CDR3 nucleotides: TGTGCCAGCAGTTTCTCCGGGACAGGGGGTTACGAGCAGTACTTC. This codes for CASSFSGTGGYEQYF. The chain combines TRBV27 with TRBJ2-7, with 11 bases matching TRBD1. Germline loops: CDR1 MNHEY, CDR2 SMNVEV (reference sequence). The junction had 5 bases not matched to a gene; V was cut back by 3 bases and J by 4 bases. The CDR3 totals 15 residues.

CDR3 sequence (DNA): TGTGCCAGCAGCTCCCAAGCGGGGGGCCTTACCGGGGAGCTGTTTTTT. Translation: CASSSQAGGLTGELFF. The gene calls are TRBV7-3 and TRBJ2-2; 9 nucleotides align to TRBD2. CDR3 length equals 16 residues. The germline gives CDR1 SGHTA, CDR2 FQGTGA. Germline trimming cut 4 bases from V and 5 bases from J; bases unmatched to any gene: 8.